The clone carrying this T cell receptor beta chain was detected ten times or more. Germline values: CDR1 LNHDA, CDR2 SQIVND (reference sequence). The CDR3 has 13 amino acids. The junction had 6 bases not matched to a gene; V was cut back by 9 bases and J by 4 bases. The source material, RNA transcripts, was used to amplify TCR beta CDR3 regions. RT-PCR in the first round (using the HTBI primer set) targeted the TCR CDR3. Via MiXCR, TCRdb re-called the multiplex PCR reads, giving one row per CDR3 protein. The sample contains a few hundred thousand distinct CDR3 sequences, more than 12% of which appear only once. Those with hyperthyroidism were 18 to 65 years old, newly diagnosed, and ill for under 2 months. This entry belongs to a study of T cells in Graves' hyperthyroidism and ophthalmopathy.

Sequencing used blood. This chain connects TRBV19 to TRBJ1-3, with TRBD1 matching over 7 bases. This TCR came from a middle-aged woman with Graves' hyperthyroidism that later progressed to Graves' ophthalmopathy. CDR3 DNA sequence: TGTGCCAGCGCTGGGACAGTCGGAAACACCATATATTTT. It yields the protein CASAGTVGNTIYF.